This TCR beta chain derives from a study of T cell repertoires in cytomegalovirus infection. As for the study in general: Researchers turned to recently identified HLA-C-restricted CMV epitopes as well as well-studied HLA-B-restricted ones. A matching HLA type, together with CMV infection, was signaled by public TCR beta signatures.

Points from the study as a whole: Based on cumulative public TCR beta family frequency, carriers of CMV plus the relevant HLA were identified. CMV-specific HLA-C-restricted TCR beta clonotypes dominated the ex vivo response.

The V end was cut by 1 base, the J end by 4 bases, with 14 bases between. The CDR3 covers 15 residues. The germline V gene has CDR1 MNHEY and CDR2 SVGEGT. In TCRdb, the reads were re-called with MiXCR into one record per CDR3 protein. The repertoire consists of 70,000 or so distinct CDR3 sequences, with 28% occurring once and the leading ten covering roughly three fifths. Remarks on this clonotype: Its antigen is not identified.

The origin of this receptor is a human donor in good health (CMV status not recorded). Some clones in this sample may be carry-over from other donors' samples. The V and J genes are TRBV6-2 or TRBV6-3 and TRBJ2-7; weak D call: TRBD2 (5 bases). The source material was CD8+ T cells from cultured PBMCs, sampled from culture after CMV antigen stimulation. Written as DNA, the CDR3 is TGTGCCAGCAGTTACTACGGAAGTACGGGGTACGAGCAGTACTTC. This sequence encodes CASSYYGSTGYEQYF.